The clone carrying this T cell receptor beta chain appeared many times. The source of the sample is a study of patients and donors after allogeneic stem cell transplantation. TCRdb independently ran MiXCR on the RT-PCR reads; one entry per CDR3 protein. The sample shows some 880,000 distinct CDR3 sequences, roughly 18% of them seen only once. The source of this sequence is a human donor who was either an allogeneic HSCT recipient or a stem cell or donor lymphocyte infusion donor (not recorded which). It is not recorded whose cells these are; they may come from a transplant donor. The sample comprised blood, either unsorted or a sorted T cell fraction (not recorded which).

The CDR3 DNA follows: TGTGCCAGCAGTTTAGCGATCGTCCGGACCCAGTACTTC. Its protein product is CASSLAIVRTQYF. V and J are TRBV12-3 or TRBV12-4 and TRBJ2-5; no definite D call. Trimming took 0 bases from V and 7 from J, leaving 9 bases between them. The CDR3 length is 13 residues.